A selection of T cell receptor beta chains follows, all from one sample in a study of T cell repertoires in cytomegalovirus infection. The antigens for these receptors are not known. TCRdb passed the reads through MiXCR, listing each CDR3 protein once. The sample contains around 340,000 distinct CDR3 sequences, 29% of which appear only once. This material consisted of cultured PBMCs, taken from culture after CMV antigen stimulation. The origin of the receptors is a human donor in good health (CMV status not recorded). Some clones in this sample may be carry-over from other donors' samples. The CDR3 runs from the conserved cysteine through the conserved F or W. The order of the fields is V gene, clone size, J gene, D gene, CDR3 protein, CDR3 DNA. D genes are given only for firm matches. A clone size is listed for some rows: how often the clone was seen (once, few, many), or a class if it is expanded.

>TRBV12-3/TRBV12-4|many|TRBJ1-6|TRBD1
CASRTTGGDSPLHF
TGTGCCAGCAGAACGACAGGGGGCGATTCACCCCTCCACTTT
>TRBV28|few|TRBJ2-5|TRBD2
CASSSRLAGAETQYF
TGTGCCAGCAGTTCCCGACTAGCGGGAGCGGAGACCCAGTACTTC
>TRBV7-6|.|TRBJ2-7|.
CASSFYPDSSYEQYF
TGTGCCAGCAGCTTTTACCCGGACAGCTCCTACGAGCAGTACTTC
>TRBV6-6|few|TRBJ2-4|TRBD2
CASSTGGEDKNIQYF
TGTGCCAGCAGTACCGGGGGGGAAGACAAAAACATTCAGTACTTC
>TRBV13|few|TRBJ1-1|TRBD1
CASSLGSTGLANTEAFF
TGTGCCAGCAGCTTAGGCTCGACAGGGCTCGCGAACACTGAAGCTTTCTTT
>TRBV7-6|.|TRBJ2-3|TRBD2
CASSLGTSGGEDTQYF
TGTGCCAGCAGCTTGGGCACTAGCGGGGGGGAGGATACGCAGTATTTT
>TRBV20-1|.|TRBJ2-1|TRBD2
CSATPGLAGSSYNEQFF
TGCAGTGCAACCCCGGGACTAGCGGGGAGCTCCTACAATGAGCAGTTCTTC
>TRBV19|few|TRBJ1-6|.
CASSIEGLDNSPLHF
TGTGCCAGTAGTATTGAGGGTTTGGATAATTCACCCCTCCACTTT
>TRBV28|.|TRBJ1-2|.
CASSSAAEKDRLRGYTF
TGTGCCAGCTCCTCTGCCGCCGAGAAAGACCGCCTTCGGGGCTACACCTTC
>TRBV12-3/TRBV12-4|once|TRBJ1-5|.
CASSRNPGPWGGSNQPQHF
TGTGCCAGCAGTCGTAACCCGGGACCGTGGGGAGGAAGCAATCAGCCCCAGCATTTT